The sequence of this T cell receptor beta chain was determined in a study of cytomegalovirus exposure and HLA in healthy donors. Looked up from germline, CDR1 is SGHTA and CDR2 is FQGNSA. Trimming removed 3 bases from V and 2 bases from J, with 14 bases in between. The CDR3 has 15 residues. The PCR contained 60 Vbeta and 13 Jbeta primers. Sequencing was performed with immunoSEQ multiplex PCR; in TCRdb, only in-frame clones are kept and a portion is missing. The data contain more than 100,000 clones, 66% of them singletons. This clone appeared once. The chain joins TRBV7-2 to TRBJ2-7; tentative D call: TRBD1 (5 bases). The receptor comes from a man between 18 and 35 years old in good health and CMV-seronegative. Specimen: PBMCs. The CDR3 DNA sequence: TGTGCCAGCAGCTTGGAACCAAGGGGCCCCTACGAGCAGTACTTC. Translated, it gives CASSLEPRGPYEQYF.